This T cell receptor (beta chain) was captured in a study of vaccination and CD4 T cells after COVID-19. To note about this clonotype: Its cognate antigen is unknown.

Cultured CD4+ T cell DNA was sequenced using the Oncomine TCR Beta short-read assay. Each CDR3 protein is one row after TCRdb ran MiXCR on the PCR reads. Of some 11,000 distinct CDR3 sequences in the sample, roughly 64% were seen once. Stated treatment: roughly nine-day PBMC culture with coronavirus spike peptide pools or control peptides (ViraFEST assay). With 5 bases clipped from V and 1 base from J, the junction kept 8 bases outside the gene matches. The CDR3 contains 16 residues. Germline assignment: CDR1 SEHNR and CDR2 FQNEAQ (reference sequence). The sequencing input was CD4+ T cells from blood, cultured in vitro. The sequence came from a human donor who had recovered from COVID-19. This chain connects TRBV7-9 to TRBJ2-5; the match to TRBD2 covers 9 bases. In DNA, the CDR3 is TGTGCCAGCAGCCAGCGGGCTAGCGGGGCCCAAGAGACCCAGTACTTC. The encoded protein is CASSQRASGAQETQYF.